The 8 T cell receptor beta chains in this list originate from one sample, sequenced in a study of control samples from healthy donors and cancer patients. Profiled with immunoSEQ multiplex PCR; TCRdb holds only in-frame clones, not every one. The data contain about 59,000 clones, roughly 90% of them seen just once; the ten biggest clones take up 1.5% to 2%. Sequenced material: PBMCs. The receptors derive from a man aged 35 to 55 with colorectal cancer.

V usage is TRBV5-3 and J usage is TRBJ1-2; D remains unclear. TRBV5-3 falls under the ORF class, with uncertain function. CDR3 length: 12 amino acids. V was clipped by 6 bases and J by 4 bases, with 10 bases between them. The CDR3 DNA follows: TGTGCCAGAACAATACTCCCCTATGGCTACACCTTC. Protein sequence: CARTILPYGYTF.

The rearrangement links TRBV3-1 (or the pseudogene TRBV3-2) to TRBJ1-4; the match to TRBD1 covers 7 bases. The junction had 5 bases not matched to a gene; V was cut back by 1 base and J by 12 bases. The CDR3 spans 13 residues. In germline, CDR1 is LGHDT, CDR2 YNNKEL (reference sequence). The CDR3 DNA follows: TGTGCCAGCAGCCAAGGGACAGGAGTGGAACTGTTTTTT. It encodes CASSQGTGVELFF.

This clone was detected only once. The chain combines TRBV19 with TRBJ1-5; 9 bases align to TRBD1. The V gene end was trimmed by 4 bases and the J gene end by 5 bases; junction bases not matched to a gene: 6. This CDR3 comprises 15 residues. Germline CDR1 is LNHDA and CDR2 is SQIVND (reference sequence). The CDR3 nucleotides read TGTGCCAGTAGTAGAAGACAGGGGGTGGATCAGCCCCAGCATTTT. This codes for CASSRRQGVDQPQHF.

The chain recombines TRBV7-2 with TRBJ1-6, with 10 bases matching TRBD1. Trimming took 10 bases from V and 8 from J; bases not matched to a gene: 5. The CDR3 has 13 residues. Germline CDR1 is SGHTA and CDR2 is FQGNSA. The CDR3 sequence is CATRGQGYSPLHF. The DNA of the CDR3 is TGTGCCACCCGGGGACAGGGGTATTCACCCCTCCACTTT.

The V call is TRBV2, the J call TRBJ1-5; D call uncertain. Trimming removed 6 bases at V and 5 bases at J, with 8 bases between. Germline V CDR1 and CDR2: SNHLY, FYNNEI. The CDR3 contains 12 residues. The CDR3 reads CASRKTDQPQHF. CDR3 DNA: TGTGCCAGCAGGAAAACCGATCAGCCCCAGCATTTT.

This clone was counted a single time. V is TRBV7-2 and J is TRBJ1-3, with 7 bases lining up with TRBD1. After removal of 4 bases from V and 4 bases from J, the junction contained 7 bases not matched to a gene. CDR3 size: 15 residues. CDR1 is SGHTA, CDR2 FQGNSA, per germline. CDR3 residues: CASSSMGQSGNTIYF. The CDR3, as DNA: TGTGCCAGCAGCTCAATGGGACAGTCCGGAAACACCATATATTTT.

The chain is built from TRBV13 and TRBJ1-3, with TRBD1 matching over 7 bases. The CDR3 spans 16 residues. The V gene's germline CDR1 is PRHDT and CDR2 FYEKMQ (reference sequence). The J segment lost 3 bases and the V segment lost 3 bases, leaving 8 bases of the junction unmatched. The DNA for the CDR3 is TGTGCCAGCAGCTTCATCCAGACAGGGAGTGGAAACACCATATATTTT. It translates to CASSFIQTGSGNTIYF. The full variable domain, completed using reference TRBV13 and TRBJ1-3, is AAGVIQSPRHLIKEKRETATLKCYPIPRHDTVYWYQQGPGQDPQFLISFYEKMQSDKGSIPDRFSAQQFSDYHSELNMSSLELGDSALYFCASSFIQTGSGNTIYFGEGSWLTVV.

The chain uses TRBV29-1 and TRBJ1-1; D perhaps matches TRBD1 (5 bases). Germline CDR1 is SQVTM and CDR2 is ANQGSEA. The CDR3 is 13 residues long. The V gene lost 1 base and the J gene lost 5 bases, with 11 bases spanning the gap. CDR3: CSVEGQGRTEAFF. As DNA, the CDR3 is TGCAGCGTTGAAGGGCAGGGAAGGACTGAAGCTTTCTTT.